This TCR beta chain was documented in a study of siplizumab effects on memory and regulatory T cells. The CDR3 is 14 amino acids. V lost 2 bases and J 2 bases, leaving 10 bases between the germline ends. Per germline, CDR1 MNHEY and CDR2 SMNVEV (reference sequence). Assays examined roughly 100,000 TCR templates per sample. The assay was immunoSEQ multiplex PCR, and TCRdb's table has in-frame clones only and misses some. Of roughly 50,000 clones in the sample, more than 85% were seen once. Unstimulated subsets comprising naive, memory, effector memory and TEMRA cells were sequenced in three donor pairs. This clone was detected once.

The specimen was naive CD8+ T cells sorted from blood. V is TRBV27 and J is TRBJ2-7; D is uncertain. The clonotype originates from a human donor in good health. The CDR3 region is CASSLSMGTYEQYF. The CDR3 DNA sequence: TGTGCCAGCAGTTTAAGTATGGGTACCTACGAGCAGTACTTC.